These 23 T cell receptor beta chains originate from one sample sequenced in a study of blood T cell repertoires in COVID-19. The table came from immunoSEQ multiplex PCR; TCRdb's copy has only in-frame clones and leaves some out. The sample consists of 65,000 to 75,000 clones, about 81% of them appearing once. The sequenced sample was peripheral blood. These receptors were collected from a man older than 75 with acute or convalescent COVID-19.

The chain recombines TRBV7-2 with TRBJ1-1; TRBD1 aligns across 9 bases. This CDR3 is 16 amino acids long. Losses at the gene ends were 5 bases for V and 0 bases for J; bases not matched to a gene: 7. Looked up from germline, CDR1 is SGHTA and CDR2 is FQGNSA. CDR3 protein: CASSPQGASMNTEAFF. The CDR3, as DNA: TGTGCCAGCAGCCCACAGGGGGCATCCATGAACACTGAAGCTTTCTTT.

This chain connects TRBV29-1 to TRBJ2-1, with 10 bases that match TRBD1. V lost 6 bases to trimming and J lost 10 bases; unmatched junction nucleotides: 6. Germline-derived CDR1 and CDR2 are SQVTM and ANQGSEA. This CDR3 has 12 amino acids. The CDR3 nucleotides read TGCAGCGTGGACAGGGGGGGCGGGGAGCAGTTCTTC. This sequence encodes CSVDRGGGEQFF.

This clone was detected once. This chain links TRBV27 with TRBJ1-1; D is unresolved. The germline V gene has CDR1 MNHEY and CDR2 SMNVEV (reference sequence). The CDR3 is 14 amino acids. V was cut by 6 bases and J by 1 base, with 12 bases left in between. This chain's CDR3 is CASRMSVGNTEAFF. In DNA form, the CDR3 reads TGTGCCAGCAGAATGAGCGTCGGGAACACTGAAGCTTTCTTT.

The chain recombines TRBV18 with TRBJ2-5; 8 bases map to TRBD2. There are 16 residues in the CDR3. The germline CDR1 and CDR2 sequences are KGHSH and LQKENI. Losses at the gene ends were 1 base for V and 2 bases for J; bases not matched to a gene: 6. The CDR3 is CASSPLRGGSQETQYF. The CDR3 coding sequence is TGTGCCAGCTCACCACTCCGGGGGGGCTCTCAAGAGACCCAGTACTTC.

With regard to this clone: Other DNA sequences within the sample encode an identical CDR3. V usage is TRBV3-1 (or the pseudogene TRBV3-2) and J usage is TRBJ1-2, with D unclear. The V gene's germline CDR1 is LGHDT and CDR2 YNNKEL (reference sequence). V lost 4 bases to trimming and J lost 7 bases, with 7 bases between them. The CDR3 is 11 residues long. In DNA form, the CDR3 reads TGTGCCAGCAGCCGCGGCCGTGGCTACACCTTC. Amino acids: CASSRGRGYTF.

The J gene is TRBJ2-7, the V gene TRBV3-1 (or the pseudogene TRBV3-2), with a possible D match to TRBD2 (5 bases). The CDR3 sequence is 15 residues long. Germline CDR1 LGHDT, CDR2 YNNKEL (reference sequence). The V end lost 3 bases, the J end lost 0 bases, and 12 bases lay between the germline ends. DNA of the CDR3: TGTGCCAGCAGCCAGCGGGCCTGGGGCTCCTACGAGCAGTACTTC. This encodes CASSQRAWGSYEQYF.

The chain employs TRBV4-2 and TRBJ2-2; TRBD2 agrees at 16 bases. J was trimmed by 4 bases and V by 3 bases; bases with no gene match: 5. The CDR3 is 18 amino acids. The V gene's germline CDR1 is LGHNA and CDR2 YNFKEQ. The CDR3 sequence is CASSQGLAGGQGTGELFF. The CDR3 DNA sequence: TGTGCCAGCAGCCAGGGACTAGCGGGAGGGCAGGGCACCGGGGAGCTGTTTTTT.

This clone came up once. V is TRBV3-1 (or the pseudogene TRBV3-2) and J is TRBJ1-2; D remains ambiguous. This CDR3 contains 15 residues. Per germline, CDR1 LGHDT and CDR2 YNNKEL (reference sequence). V was shortened by 1 base and J by 7 bases, with 16 bases between the two germline ends. The CDR3 DNA reads as TGTGCCAGCAGCCAAGGCACGGCGGTCCTTGGTGGCTACACCTTC. Residues: CASSQGTAVLGGYTF.

This CDR3 reads CASGGRRSNEQFF. CDR3 DNA sequence: TGTGCCAGCGGAGGCCGGCGGAGCAATGAGCAGTTCTTC. V and J are TRBV7-6 and TRBJ2-1, with D maybe TRBD2 (5 bases). CDR3 length: 13 amino acids. The germline V gene encodes CDR1 SGHVS and CDR2 FNYEAQ. The V end was cut by 8 bases, the J end by 6 bases, with 14 bases between.

J is TRBJ1-2 and V is TRBV4-2; 7 nucleotides agree with TRBD1. Unmatched junction bases numbered 16, after V lost 0 bases and J lost 6 bases. Germline V CDR1 and CDR2: LGHNA, YNFKEQ. The CDR3 length is 18 residues. The CDR3 protein is CASSQELSDRNRGDGYTF. Written as DNA, the CDR3 is TGTGCCAGCAGCCAAGAGCTCTCGGACAGGAACCGTGGCGATGGCTACACCTTC.

The chain employs TRBV30 and TRBJ2-1, with 9 bases fitting TRBD1. Germline CDR1 GTSNPN, CDR2 SVGIG (reference sequence). CDR3 length: 14 residues. The V and J ends lost 4 bases and 7 bases, in that order; junction bases with no gene match: 8. The CDR3 DNA is TGTGCCTGGACCCCTGGGGACAGGGCGAATGAGCAGTTCTTC. Its protein product is CAWTPGDRANEQFF.

The V call is TRBV9, the J call TRBJ1-3, with D tentatively TRBD1 (5 bases). V lost 7 bases, J lost 0 bases, and 14 bases lay in between. CDR1 and CDR2 (germline): SGDLS, YYNGEE. This CDR3 has 15 amino acids. The CDR3 spells CASGPRTSSGNTIYF. Here the CDR3 DNA reads TGTGCCAGCGGGCCCCGGACAAGCTCTGGAAACACCATATATTTT.

CDR3 protein: CASSSRGQGNTEAFF. CDR3 in DNA: TGTGCCAGCAGTTCCCGGGGACAGGGGAACACTGAAGCTTTCTTT. The chain combines TRBV4-2 with TRBJ1-1; 9 bases are a match to TRBD1. CDR3 size: 15 residues. Per germline, CDR1 LGHNA and CDR2 YNFKEQ. Trimming took 6 bases from V and 1 from J; bases not matched to a gene: 6.

This chain uses TRBV30 with TRBJ1-4, with TRBD1 as a possible D gene (6 bases). Germline assignment: CDR1 GTSNPN and CDR2 SVGIG (reference sequence). The CDR3 is 14 residues long. Trimming shortened V by 0 bases and J by 6 bases, and 11 bases separated the two germline ends. The CDR3: CAWSVKQGDEKLFF. In DNA, the CDR3 is TGTGCCTGGAGTGTAAAACAGGGTGATGAAAAACTGTTTTTT.

The V gene is TRBV6-6, the J gene TRBJ2-3; 8 bases fit TRBD1. This CDR3 is 15 amino acids long. Trimming took 1 base from V and 0 from J; bases not matched to a gene: 0. Germline V gene data show CDR1 as MNHNY and CDR2 as SVGAGI (reference sequence). The CDR3 DNA sequence: TGTGCCAGCAGTTACTGGACAGGGAGCACAGATACGCAGTATTTT. Encoded protein: CASSYWTGSTDTQYF.

The chain carries TRBV3-1 (or the pseudogene TRBV3-2) and TRBJ2-7, with D perhaps TRBD1 (6 bases). There are 13 residues in the CDR3. V dropped 4 bases and J dropped 6 bases, with 13 bases sitting between them. Germline V gene sequence: CDR1 LGHDT, CDR2 YNNKEL (reference sequence). The CDR3 is CASSLRQAPEQYF. CDR3 bases: TGTGCCAGCAGCCTTCGACAGGCCCCCGAGCAGTACTTC.

V gene TRBV5-5 combines with J gene TRBJ2-7; TRBD2 might be the D (5 bases). The CDR3 extends over 15 amino acids. With 4 bases removed from V and 7 bases from J, the gap between germline ends came to 21 bases. In germline, CDR1 is SGHKS, CDR2 YYEKEE (reference sequence). CDR3: CASSLIPSGSEEQYF. CDR3 nucleotides: TGTGCCAGCAGCCTAATCCCCAGCGGTTCGGAAGAGCAGTACTTC.

This chain uses TRBV11-2 with TRBJ1-2; 7 nucleotides agree with TRBD1. Per germline, CDR1 SGHAT and CDR2 FQNNGV. The CDR3 consists of 14 residues. Germline trimming cut 5 bases from V and 4 bases from J; bases unmatched to any gene: 7. Here the CDR3 reads CASSPPGQLYGYTF. DNA of the CDR3: TGTGCCAGCAGCCCACCGGGACAGCTCTATGGCTACACCTTC. Variable domain in full (rest from reference TRBV11-2 and TRBJ1-2): EAGVAQSPRYKIIEKRQSVAFWCNPISGHATLYWYQQILGQGPKLLIQFQNNGVVDDSQLPKDRFSAERLKGVDSTLKIQPAKLEDSAVYLCASSPPGQLYGYTFGSGTRLTVV.

This clone has only one observation. This rearrangement joins TRBV6-1 to TRBJ2-1; D might be TRBD2 (6 bases). The V and J ends lost 2 bases and 1 base respectively, with 9 bases between them. CDR3 length: 15 residues. Germline CDR1 reads MNHNS; CDR2 reads SASEGT. The CDR3 DNA reads TGTGCCAGCAGTGAATGGAGGGAGTCCTACAATGAGCAGTTCTTC. Translated, it gives CASSEWRESYNEQFF.

The chain joins TRBV9 to TRBJ1-3; D call uncertain. Germline CDR1 and CDR2: SGDLS and YYNGEE. Trimming stripped 0 bases from V and 0 bases from J, with 10 bases between. CDR3 size: 16 residues. Here the CDR3 reads CASSVAHSGSGNTIYF. The CDR3 DNA follows: TGTGCCAGCAGCGTAGCTCACTCCGGCTCTGGAAACACCATATATTTT.

V gene TRBV4-1 combines with J gene TRBJ2-3; 8 nucleotides agree with TRBD2. The ends lost 6 bases at V and 4 bases at J; junction bases unmatched: 15. Germline V gives CDR1 MGHRA, CDR2 YSYEKL. The CDR3 is made up of 17 amino acids. Here the CDR3 reads CASSWYAGGGDADTQYF. CDR3 DNA: TGCGCCAGCAGTTGGTACGCGGGAGGAGGCGACGCAGATACGCAGTATTTT.

This chain connects TRBV9 to TRBJ2-2; 10 bases align to TRBD1. Germline V CDR1 and CDR2: SGDLS, YYNGEE. V lost 4 bases, J lost 5 bases, and 5 bases stayed unmatched. The CDR3 has 15 amino acids. This CDR3 is CASSPRDRGTGELFF. CDR3 DNA: TGTGCCAGCAGCCCCCGGGACAGGGGAACCGGGGAGCTGTTTTTT.

V usage is TRBV30 and J usage is TRBJ1-5; D is perhaps TRBD1 (6 bases). The CDR3 runs 14 residues. V dropped 0 bases and J dropped 2 bases, with 8 bases sitting between them. Germline V CDR1 and CDR2: GTSNPN, SVGIG (reference sequence). CDR3 amino acids: CAWSVQGGNQPQHF. The CDR3 region has the DNA TGTGCCTGGAGTGTACAGGGTGGCAATCAGCCCCAGCATTTT.